These 27 T cell receptor beta chains originate from one sample sequenced in a study of monozygotic twins with inflammatory bowel disease (dated 2019 in TCRdb). Library preparation was by 5' RACE. The sequencing machine was an Illumina HiSeq 2500. Once TCRdb had reprocessed the reads, it stored one entry per CDR3 protein sequence and supplied no DNA. The sample table on file contains about 210,000 distinct CDR3 sequences. The ten largest clones capture more than 7.5% of the sample. The sequenced sample was blood. The receptor set was obtained from a human donor with ulcerative colitis or Crohn's disease, or a healthy co-twin of an affected twin (not recorded which).

The chain carries TRBV12-3 or TRBV12-4 and TRBJ2-1; TCRdb indicates TRBD2, and absent DNA this call remains unverified. This CDR3 spans 15 amino acids. The CDR3 loop is CASSSGLAGGSEQFF.

The chain links TRBV6-1 to TRBJ2-1; TCRdb proposes TRBD2, but this gene call is untestable without DNA. The V gene's germline CDR1 is MNHNS and CDR2 SASEGT. The length of the CDR3 is 15 residues. CDR3 residues: CASKSGSTSYNEQFF.

The chain recombines TRBV7-2 with TRBJ2-3. From germline, CDR1 is SGHTA and CDR2 FQGNSA. This CDR3 has 11 amino acids. CDR3 loop: CAISPRDTQYF.

The V call is TRBV2, the J call TRBJ2-3. The germline V gene has CDR1 SNHLY and CDR2 FYNNEI. This CDR3 comprises 13 residues. This chain's CDR3 is CASNDLSTDTQYF.

The chain has TRBV29-1 and TRBJ2-2; no DNA is available, so the TRBD1 call from TCRdb remains unchecked. This CDR3 is built from 12 residues. In germline, CDR1 is SQVTM, CDR2 ANQGSEA. The chain's CDR3 is CSVGGWTGELFF.

This rearrangement joins TRBV7-7 to TRBJ1-5. Per the germline V gene, CDR1 is SSHAT and CDR2 is FNYEAQ (reference sequence). This CDR3 has 16 residues. CDR3 sequence: CASSLGTVDSNQPQHF.

The V and J genes are TRBV7-2 and TRBJ1-2. CDR1 is SGHTA and CDR2 is FQGNSA in the germline V gene. The CDR3 spans 15 residues. CDR3 residues: CASSLARAGPYGYTF. Full variable domain (outside the CDR3, taken from reference TRBV7-2 and TRBJ1-2): GAGVSQSPSNKVTEKGKDVELRCDPISGHTALYWYRQSLGQGLEFLIYFQGNSAPDKSGLPSDRFSAERTGGSVSTLTIQRTQQEDSAVYLCASSLARAGPYGYTFGSGTRLTVV.

This chain joins TRBV7-9 and TRBJ2-2; TCRdb's D call, TRBD1, is unchecked because there is no DNA. Per germline, CDR1 SEHNR and CDR2 FQNEAQ (reference sequence). CDR3 length equals 17 residues. Here the CDR3 reads CASSPPRQGKDTGELFF.

This chain connects TRBV20-1 to TRBJ1-5; lacking DNA, the TRBD1 call made by TCRdb goes unchecked. CDR3 length: 15 residues. The V gene's germline CDR1 is DFQATT and CDR2 SNEGSKA (reference sequence). This CDR3 reads CSARGGTDSNQPQHF.

The chain is built from TRBV7-2 and TRBJ2-5; absent DNA, TCRdb's TRBD2 call cannot be checked. This CDR3 region has 15 residues. Germline V gene data show CDR1 as SGHTA and CDR2 as FQGNSA. The CDR3 region is CASSFQSSSPETQYF.

This rearrangement joins TRBV29-1 to TRBJ2-5; TCRdb proposes TRBD2, but this gene call is untestable without DNA. CDR1 is SQVTM and CDR2 is ANQGSEA in the germline V gene. This CDR3 is 14 amino acids long. The CDR3 spells CSVGTSGLQETQYF. The whole variable domain, filled in from reference TRBV29-1 and TRBJ2-5, reads SAVISQKPSRDICQRGTSLTIQCQVDSQVTMMFWYRQQPGQSLTLIATANQGSEATYESGFVIDKFPISRPNLTFSTLTVSNMSPEDSSIYLCSVGTSGLQETQYFGPGTRLLVL.

The CDR3 protein is CASSALSTPGSEQFF. V usage is TRBV6-2 or TRBV6-3 and J usage is TRBJ2-1; there is no DNA to check the TCRdb D call of TRBD1. The length of the CDR3 is 15 residues. In germline, CDR1 is MNHEY, CDR2 SVGEGT.

The chain combines TRBV20-1 with TRBJ2-1; without DNA, the TCRdb call of TRBD2 cannot be checked. The CDR3 is made up of 14 amino acids. Germline loops: CDR1 DFQATT, CDR2 SNEGSKA (reference sequence). Here the CDR3 reads CSARGPRLGDEQFF.

The V gene is TRBV6-5, the J gene TRBJ2-7. Germline values: CDR1 MNHEY, CDR2 SVGAGI. This CDR3 is built from 14 residues. Here the CDR3 reads CASSYSTELYEQYF.

The chain's CDR3 is CASSLRAAENQPQHF. This chain uses TRBV27 with TRBJ1-5. Germline CDR1 is MNHEY and CDR2 is SMNVEV (reference sequence). CDR3 length: 15 residues.

This sequence joins TRBV5-8 and TRBJ2-6; TCRdb names TRBD1, which stays unverified in the absence of DNA. Germline loops: CDR1 SGHTS, CDR2 YDEGEE. This CDR3 region has 18 residues. CDR3 in amino acids: CASSFQTGNPSGANVLTF.

The chain is built from TRBV6-1 and TRBJ2-7; as DNA is missing, the TRBD2 call by TCRdb cannot be tested. Looked up from germline, CDR1 is MNHNS and CDR2 is SASEGT. The CDR3 contains 14 residues. The CDR3 sequence is CASSPQGRSVGQYF.

The gene calls are TRBV28 and TRBJ2-3. CDR3 length: 13 residues. Looked up from germline, CDR1 is MDHEN and CDR2 is SYDVKM. This CDR3 reads CASAYGRTDTQYF.

The J gene is TRBJ2-2, the V gene TRBV7-2; TCRdb selects TRBD2, and the lack of DNA leaves this call unchecked. Germline CDR1 reads SGHTA; CDR2 reads FQGNSA. CDR3 size: 14 residues. The CDR3 spells CASSSTSDYGELFF.

This rearrangement joins TRBV2 to TRBJ2-4; the TCRdb D gene call, TRBD2, has no DNA to confirm it. Germline lookup yields CDR1 SNHLY and CDR2 FYNNEI. The length of the CDR3 is 15 residues. The CDR3 protein is CASSVAGGLGNIQYF.

This rearrangement joins TRBV6-5 to TRBJ2-3. This CDR3 spans 15 amino acids. Germline lookup yields CDR1 MNHEY and CDR2 SVGAGI. CDR3 residues: CASSSPSDGTDTQYF.

The V and J genes are TRBV4-1 and TRBJ1-5; TCRdb names TRBD1, which stays unverified in the absence of DNA. This CDR3 is 17 amino acids long. Germline-derived CDR1 and CDR2 are MGHRA and YSYEKL. Here the CDR3 reads CASSQDLQGVGNQPQHF.

This sequence joins TRBV4-1 and TRBJ1-5. Per the germline V gene, CDR1 is MGHRA and CDR2 is YSYEKL. The CDR3 has 15 residues. This CDR3 is CASSQGRNSNQPQHF.

This rearrangement joins TRBV7-2 to TRBJ1-6; TCRdb calls TRBD1, which cannot be checked without DNA. The germline CDR1 and CDR2 sequences are SGHTA and FQGNSA. The CDR3 covers 15 residues. CDR3 residues: CASSPETGNNSPLHF. Full variable domain (rest looked up from reference TRBV7-2 and TRBJ1-6): GAGVSQSPSNKVTEKGKDVELRCDPISGHTALYWYRQSLGQGLEFLIYFQGNSAPDKSGLPSDRFSAERTGGSVSTLTIQRTQQEDSAVYLCASSPETGNNSPLHFGNGTRLTVT.

V usage is TRBV5-4 and J usage is TRBJ2-3; TCRdb proposes TRBD1, but this gene call is untestable without DNA. Germline-derived CDR1 and CDR2 are SGHNT and YYREEE (reference sequence). This CDR3 region has 13 residues. The CDR3 sequence is CASSPGPTDTQYF.

The V and J genes are TRBV7-6 and TRBJ2-1; TCRdb calls TRBD2, which cannot be checked without DNA. The CDR3 contains 17 residues. The germline gives CDR1 SGHVS, CDR2 FNYEAQ. CDR3 region: CASSLEFPSGGSVEQFF.

This chain links TRBV6-1 with TRBJ2-1; TCRdb's D call of TRBD2 is untestable without DNA. CDR1 MNHNS and CDR2 SASEGT come from the germline V gene. CDR3 size: 15 residues. The CDR3 loop reads CASSLAGGLGNEQFF.